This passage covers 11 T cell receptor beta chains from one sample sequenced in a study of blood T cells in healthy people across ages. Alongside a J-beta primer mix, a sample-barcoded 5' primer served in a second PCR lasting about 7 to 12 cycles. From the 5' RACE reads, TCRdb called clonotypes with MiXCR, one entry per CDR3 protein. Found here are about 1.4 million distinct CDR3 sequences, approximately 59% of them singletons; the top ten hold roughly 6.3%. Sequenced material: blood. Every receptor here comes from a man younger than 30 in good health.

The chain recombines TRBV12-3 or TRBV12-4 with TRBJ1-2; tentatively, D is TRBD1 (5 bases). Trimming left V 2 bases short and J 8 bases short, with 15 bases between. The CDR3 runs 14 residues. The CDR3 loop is CASSLSGTPWGYTF. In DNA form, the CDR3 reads TGTGCCAGCAGTTTATCCGGGACCCCGTGGGGCTACACCTTC.

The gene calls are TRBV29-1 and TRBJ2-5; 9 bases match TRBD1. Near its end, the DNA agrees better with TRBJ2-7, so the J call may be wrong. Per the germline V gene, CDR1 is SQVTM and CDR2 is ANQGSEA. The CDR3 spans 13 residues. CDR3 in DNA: TGCAGCGTTGTGGGACAGGGTATTTCCGAGCAGTACTTC. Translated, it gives CSVVGQGISEQYF.

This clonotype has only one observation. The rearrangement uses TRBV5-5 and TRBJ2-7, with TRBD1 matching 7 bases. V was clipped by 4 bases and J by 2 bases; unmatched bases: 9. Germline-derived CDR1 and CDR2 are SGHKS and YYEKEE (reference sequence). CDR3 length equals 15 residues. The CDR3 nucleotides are TGTGCCAGCAGCCACGGCCGGGACAGTACCTACGAGCAGTACTTC. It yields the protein CASSHGRDSTYEQYF.

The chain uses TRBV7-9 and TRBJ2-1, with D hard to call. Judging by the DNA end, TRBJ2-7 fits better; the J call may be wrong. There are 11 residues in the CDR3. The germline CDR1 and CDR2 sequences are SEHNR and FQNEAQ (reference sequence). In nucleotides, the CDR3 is TGTGCCAGCAGCTCACCCTGGGAGCAGTACTTC. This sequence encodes CASSSPWEQYF.

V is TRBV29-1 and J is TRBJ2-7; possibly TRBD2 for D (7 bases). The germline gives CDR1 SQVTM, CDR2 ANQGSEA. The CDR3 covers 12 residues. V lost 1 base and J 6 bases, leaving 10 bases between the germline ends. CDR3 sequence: CSVEGGGGEQYF. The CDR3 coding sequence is TGCAGCGTTGAAGGAGGGGGGGGCGAGCAGTACTTC.

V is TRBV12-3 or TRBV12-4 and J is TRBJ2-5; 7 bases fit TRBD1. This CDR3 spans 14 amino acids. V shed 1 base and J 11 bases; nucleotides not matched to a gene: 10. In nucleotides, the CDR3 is TGTGCCAGCAGTTTAGTGGCGGTAGTGGGACAGCAGTACTTC. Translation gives CASSLVAVVGQQYF.

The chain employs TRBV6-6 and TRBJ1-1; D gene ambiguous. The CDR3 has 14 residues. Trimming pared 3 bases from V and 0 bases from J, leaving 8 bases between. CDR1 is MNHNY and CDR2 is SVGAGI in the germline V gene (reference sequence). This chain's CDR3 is CASSYDRMNTEAFF. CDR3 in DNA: TGTGCCAGCAGTTATGACCGAATGAACACTGAAGCTTTCTTT.

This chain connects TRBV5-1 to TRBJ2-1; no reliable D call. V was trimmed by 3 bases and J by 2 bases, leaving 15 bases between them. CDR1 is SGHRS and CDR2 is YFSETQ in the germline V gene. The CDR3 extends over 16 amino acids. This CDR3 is CASSWSLVSPYNEQFF. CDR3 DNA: TGCGCCAGCAGCTGGTCGCTAGTTAGCCCCTACAATGAGCAGTTCTTC.

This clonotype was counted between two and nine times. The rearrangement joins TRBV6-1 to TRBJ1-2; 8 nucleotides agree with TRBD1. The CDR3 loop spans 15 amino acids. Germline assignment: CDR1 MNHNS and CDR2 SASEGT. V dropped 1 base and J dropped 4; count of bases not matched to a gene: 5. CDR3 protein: CASSEVRDRPYGYTF. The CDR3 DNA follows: TGTGCCAGCAGTGAAGTTCGGGACAGGCCCTATGGCTACACCTTC.

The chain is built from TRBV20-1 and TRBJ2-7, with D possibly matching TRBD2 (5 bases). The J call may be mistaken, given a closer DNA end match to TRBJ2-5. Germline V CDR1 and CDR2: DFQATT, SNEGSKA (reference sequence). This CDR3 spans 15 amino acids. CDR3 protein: CSARDLLGVVETQYF. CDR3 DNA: TGCAGTGCTAGAGATCTCCTCGGGGTAGTGGAGACCCAGTACTTC.

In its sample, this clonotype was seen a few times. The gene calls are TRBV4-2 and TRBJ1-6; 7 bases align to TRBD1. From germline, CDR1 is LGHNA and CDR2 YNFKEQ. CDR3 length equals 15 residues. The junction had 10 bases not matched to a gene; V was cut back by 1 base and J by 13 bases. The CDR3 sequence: CASSQGTDRLSPLHF. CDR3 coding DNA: TGTGCCAGCAGCCAAGGAACGGACAGGCTGAGTCCCCTCCACTTT.